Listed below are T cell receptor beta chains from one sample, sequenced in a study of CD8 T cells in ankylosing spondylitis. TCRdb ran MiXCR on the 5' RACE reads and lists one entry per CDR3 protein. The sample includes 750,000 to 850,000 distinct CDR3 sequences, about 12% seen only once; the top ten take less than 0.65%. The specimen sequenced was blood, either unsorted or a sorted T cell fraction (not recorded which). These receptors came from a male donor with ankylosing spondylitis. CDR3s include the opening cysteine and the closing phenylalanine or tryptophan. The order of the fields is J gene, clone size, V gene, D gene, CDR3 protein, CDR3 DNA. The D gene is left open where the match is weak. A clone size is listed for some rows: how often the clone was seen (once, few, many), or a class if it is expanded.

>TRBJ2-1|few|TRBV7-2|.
CASSLWGSTSYNEQFF
TGTGCCAGCAGCTTATGGGGCAGTACCTCCTACAATGAGCAGTTCTTC
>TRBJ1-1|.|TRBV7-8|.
CASSPVLGNTEAFF
TGTGCCAGCAGCCCCGTTTTGGGGAACACTGAAGCTTTCTTT
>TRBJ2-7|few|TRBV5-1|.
CASSSHTGSGEQYF
TGCGCCAGCAGCTCGCACACAGGGAGCGGCGAGCAGTACTTC
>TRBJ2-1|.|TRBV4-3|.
CASSQDPIRFYNEQFF
TGCGCCAGCAGCCAAGATCCAATACGGTTCTACAATGAGCAGTTCTTC
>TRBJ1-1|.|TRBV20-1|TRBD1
CSAVPFGTGFTEAFF
TGCAGTGCTGTTCCTTTTGGGACAGGGTTCACTGAAGCTTTCTTT
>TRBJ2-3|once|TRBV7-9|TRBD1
CAIRTGLTQYF
TGTGCCATCCGGACAGGGCTTACGCAGTATTTT
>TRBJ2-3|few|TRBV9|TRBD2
CASSPGTSGRWGTQYF
TGTGCCAGCAGCCCTGGGACTAGCGGGCGCTGGGGTACGCAGTATTTT
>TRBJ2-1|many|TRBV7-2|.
CASSLDRGSSMFEQFF
TGTGCCAGCAGCTTAGATCGAGGGTCCTCGATGTTTGAGCAGTTCTTC
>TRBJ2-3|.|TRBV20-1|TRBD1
CSAMDRRQSTDTQYF
TGCAGTGCGATGGACAGGAGACAAAGCACAGATACGCAGTATTTT
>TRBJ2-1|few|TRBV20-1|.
CSARDPTPSYNEQFF
TGCAGTGCTAGAGATCCAACCCCATCCTACAATGAGCAGTTCTTC
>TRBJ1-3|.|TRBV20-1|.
CSASPLVVNTIYF
TGCAGTGCTAGCCCCCTGGTCGTAAACACCATATATTTT
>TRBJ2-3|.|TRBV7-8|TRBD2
CASSALAGTTDTQYF
TGTGCCAGCAGCGCCCTAGCGGGTACTACAGATACGCAGTATTTT
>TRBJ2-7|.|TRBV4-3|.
CASSQAVRDLYEQYF
TGCGCCAGCAGCCAAGCAGTCAGGGACCTCTACGAGCAGTACTTC
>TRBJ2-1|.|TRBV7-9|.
CASSLVGYEQFF
TGTGCCAGCAGCTTAGTGGGGTATGAGCAGTTCTTC
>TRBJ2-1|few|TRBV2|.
CASSWGPFYNEQFF
TGTGCCAGCAGCTGGGGGCCGTTCTACAATGAGCAGTTCTTC
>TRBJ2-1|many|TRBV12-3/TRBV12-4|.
CASSLNQDSEQFF
TGTGCCAGCAGTTTAAACCAAGACAGTGAGCAGTTCTTC
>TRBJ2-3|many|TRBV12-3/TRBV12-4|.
CASSGGVLTDTQYF
TGTGCCAGCAGTGGTGGCGTTCTCACAGATACGCAGTATTTT
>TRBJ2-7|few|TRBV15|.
CATSRTGTPTYEQYF
TGTGCCACCAGCCGAACCGGGACACCGACCTACGAGCAGTACTTC
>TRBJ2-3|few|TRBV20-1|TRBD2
CSATSGAFTDTQYF
TGCAGTGCGACTAGCGGGGCATTCACAGATACGCAGTATTTT
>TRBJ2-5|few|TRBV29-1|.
CSVGSGKRETQYF
TGCAGCGTTGGGTCAGGGAAGAGAGAGACCCAGTACTTC
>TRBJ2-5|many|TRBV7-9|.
CASSLPPDSHQETQYF
TGTGCCAGCAGCTTACCCCCGGACAGCCACCAAGAGACCCAGTACTTC
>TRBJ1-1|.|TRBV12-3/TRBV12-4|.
CASTLSLTNTEAFF
TGTGCCAGCACCCTCAGTTTAACGAACACTGAAGCTTTCTTT
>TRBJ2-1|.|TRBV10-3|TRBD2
CAIMRTSGRPDSSYNEQFF
TGTGCCATCATGAGGACTAGCGGGAGGCCTGACAGCTCCTACAATGAGCAGTTCTTC
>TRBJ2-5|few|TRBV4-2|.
CASSRRWDQETQYF
TGTGCCAGCAGCCGGCGGTGGGACCAAGAGACCCAGTACTTC
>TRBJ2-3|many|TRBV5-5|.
CASSFVSPADTQYF
TGTGCCAGCAGCTTCGTCTCTCCGGCAGATACGCAGTATTTT
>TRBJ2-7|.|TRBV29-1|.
CSVESPVGYEQYF
TGCAGCGTTGAGAGCCCGGTGGGCTACGAGCAGTACTTC
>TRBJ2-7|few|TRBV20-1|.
CSAATGFYEQYF
TGCAGTGCCGCGACAGGATTCTACGAGCAGTACTTC
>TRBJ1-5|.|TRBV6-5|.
CASSSRGPWDQPQHF
TGTGCCAGCAGTTCGCGGGGCCCATGGGATCAGCCCCAGCATTTT